This entry concerns a single TCR beta chain. The germline gives CDR1 SGHRS, CDR2 YFSETQ. V lost 2 bases, J lost 2 bases, and 10 bases lay in between. There are 14 residues in the CDR3. Random hexamers were used to reverse transcribe the RNA input (about 0.45 to 1 ug). TCRdb redid the calling of the immunoSEQ multiplex PCR reads with MiXCR, one entry per CDR3 protein. The sample contains roughly 190,000 distinct CDR3 sequences, about 94% of which appear only once. This specimen comes from a study of CD8 T cells in Susac syndrome. CD8+ and CD4+ T cells taken from blood had their TCR beta sequenced. This sequence originates from a human donor with Susac syndrome. V is TRBV5-1 and J is TRBJ1-2, with D maybe TRBD1 (5 bases). Sequencing was done on a sample of CD4+ T cells from PBMCs. The CDR3 nucleotides are TGCGCCAGCAGCTTATCGGGGGAGAACTATGGCTACACCTTC. It translates to CASSLSGENYGYTF. Together with reference TRBV5-1 and TRBJ1-2, the CDR3 gives the full variable domain: KAGVTQTPRYLIKTRGQQVTLSCSPISGHRSVSWYQQTPGQGLQFLFEYFSETQRNKGNFPGRFSGRQFSNSRSEMNVSTLELGDSALYLCASSLSGENYGYTFGSGTRLTVV.